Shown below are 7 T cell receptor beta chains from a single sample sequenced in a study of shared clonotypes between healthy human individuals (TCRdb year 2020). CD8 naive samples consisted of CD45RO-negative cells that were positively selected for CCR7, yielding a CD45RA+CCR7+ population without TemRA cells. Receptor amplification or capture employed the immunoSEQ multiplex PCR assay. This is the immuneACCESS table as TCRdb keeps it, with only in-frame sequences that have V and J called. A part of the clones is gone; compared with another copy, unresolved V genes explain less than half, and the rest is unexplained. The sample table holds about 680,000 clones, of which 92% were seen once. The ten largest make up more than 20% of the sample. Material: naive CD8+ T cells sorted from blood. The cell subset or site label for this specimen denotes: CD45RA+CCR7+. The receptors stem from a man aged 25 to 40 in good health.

CDR3 region: CASSWGLAASYEQYF. The CDR3 bases are TGTGCCAGCAGCTGGGGACTAGCGGCCTCCTACGAGCAGTACTTC. V usage is TRBV7-2 and J usage is TRBJ2-7; the match to TRBD2 covers 11 bases. The CDR3 is 15 amino acids. Trimming removed 4 bases from V and 0 bases from J; junction bases left unmatched: 2. CDR1 is SGHTA, CDR2 FQGNSA, per germline.

Here the CDR3 reads CASVSGRDEQYF. Here the CDR3 DNA reads TGTGCCAGCGTTAGCGGGAGAGACGAGCAGTACTTC. The chain combines TRBV28 with TRBJ2-7, with 9 positions matching TRBD2. The V segment lost 8 bases and the J segment 5 bases; nucleotides outside the gene matches: 4. Germline V gene data show CDR1 as MDHEN and CDR2 as SYDVKM. This CDR3 spans 12 amino acids.

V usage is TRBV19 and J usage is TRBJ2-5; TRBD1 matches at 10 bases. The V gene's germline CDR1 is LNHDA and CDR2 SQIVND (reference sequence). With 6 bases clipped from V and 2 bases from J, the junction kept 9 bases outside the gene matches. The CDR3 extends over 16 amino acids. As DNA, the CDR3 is TGTGCCAGTAGACGACGAGGGGGACAGGGGCAAGAGACCCAGTACTTC. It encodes CASRRRGGQGQETQYF.

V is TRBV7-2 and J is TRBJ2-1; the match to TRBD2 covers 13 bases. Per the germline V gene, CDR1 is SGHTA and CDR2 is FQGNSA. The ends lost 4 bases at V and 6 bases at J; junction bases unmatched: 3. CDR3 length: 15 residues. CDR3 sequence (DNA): TGTGCCAGCAGCTCGCGACTAGCGGGAGGCAATGAGCAGTTCTTC. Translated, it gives CASSSRLAGGNEQFF.

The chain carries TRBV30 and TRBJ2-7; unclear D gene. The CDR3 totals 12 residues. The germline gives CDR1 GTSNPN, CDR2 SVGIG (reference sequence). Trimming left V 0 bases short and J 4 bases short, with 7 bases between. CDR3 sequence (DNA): TGTGCCTGGAGTGTCGGCCTATACGAGCAGTACTTC. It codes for CAWSVGLYEQYF. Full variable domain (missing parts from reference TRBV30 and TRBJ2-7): SQTIHQWPATLVQPVGSPLSLECTVEGTSNPNLYWYRQAAGRGLQLLFYSVGIGQISSEVPQNLSASRPQDRQFILSSKKLLLSDSGFYLCAWSVGLYEQYFGPGTRLTVT.

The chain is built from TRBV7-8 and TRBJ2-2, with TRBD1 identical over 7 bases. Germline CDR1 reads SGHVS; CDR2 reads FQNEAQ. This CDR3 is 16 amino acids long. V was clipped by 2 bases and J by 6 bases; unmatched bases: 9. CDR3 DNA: TGTGCCAGCAGCTTATATGGGACAGAGGGGTCCGGGGAGCTGTTTTTT. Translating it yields CASSLYGTEGSGELFF.

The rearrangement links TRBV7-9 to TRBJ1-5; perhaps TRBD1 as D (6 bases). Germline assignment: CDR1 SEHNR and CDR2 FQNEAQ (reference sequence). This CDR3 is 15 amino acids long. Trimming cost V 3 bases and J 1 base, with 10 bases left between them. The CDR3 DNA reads TGTGCCAGCAGCTTTTCAGGGGCGAGCAATCAGCCCCAGCATTTT. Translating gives CASSFSGASNQPQHF.